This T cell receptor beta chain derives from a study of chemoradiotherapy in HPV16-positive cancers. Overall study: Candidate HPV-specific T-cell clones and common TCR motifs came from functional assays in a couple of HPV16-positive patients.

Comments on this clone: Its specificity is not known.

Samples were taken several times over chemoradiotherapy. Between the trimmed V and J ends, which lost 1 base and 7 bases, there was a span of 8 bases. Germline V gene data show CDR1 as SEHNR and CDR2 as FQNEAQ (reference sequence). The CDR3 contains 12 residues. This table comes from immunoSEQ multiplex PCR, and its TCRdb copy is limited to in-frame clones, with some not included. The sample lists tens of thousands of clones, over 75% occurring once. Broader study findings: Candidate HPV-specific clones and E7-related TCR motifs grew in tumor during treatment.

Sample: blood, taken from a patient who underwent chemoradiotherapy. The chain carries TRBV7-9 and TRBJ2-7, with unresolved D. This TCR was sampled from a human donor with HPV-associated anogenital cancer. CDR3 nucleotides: TGTGCCAGCAGCTTAGGCCCTATTGAGCAGTACTTC. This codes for CASSLGPIEQYF.